The clone carrying this T cell receptor (beta chain) was seen at least ten times. Using a J-beta primer mix together with a sample-barcoded 5' primer, a second PCR was run for about 7 to 12 cycles. TCRdb re-called the 5' RACE reads through MiXCR, storing one row per CDR3 protein. The data contain 600,000 or so distinct CDR3 sequences, roughly 31% of them singletons. CDR1 and CDR2 (germline): SGHVS, FQNEAQ. The V end was cut by 1 base, the J end by 3 bases, with 10 bases between. The CDR3 length is 14 residues. The data are from a study of blood T cells in healthy people across ages. The rearrangement uses TRBV7-8 and TRBJ2-7; D uncertain. This TCR was sampled from a woman of 80 years or more in good health. Sequenced: blood. This CDR3 is CASSLGLGGYEQYF. The CDR3 DNA reads TGTGCCAGCAGCTTAGGTCTAGGTGGCTACGAGCAGTACTTC.